The 19 T cell receptor beta chains below were found in one sample sequenced in a study of identical twins. TCRdb re-called the 5' RACE reads through MiXCR, storing one row per CDR3 protein. This table holds approximately 190,000 distinct CDR3 sequences, about a sixth found once. The same data also contributed to another study, on T cells expressing NK-cell markers.

Sequencing was done on a sample of CD8+ T cells sorted from blood. These TCRs come from a woman under 30 in good health.

The sample holds a few counts of this clonotype. The CDR3 is CASSVPGRQYF. In nucleotides, the CDR3 is TGTGCCAGCAGTGTCCCAGGGAGGCAGTACTTC. The V gene is TRBV25-1, the J gene TRBJ2-7; perhaps D is TRBD1 or TRBD2 (5 bases each). Germline CDR1 reads MGHDK; CDR2 reads SYGVNS. CDR3 length equals 11 residues. V lost 4 bases, J lost 9 bases, and 10 bases lay in between.

The table lists this clonotype with a few counts. The chain uses TRBV15 and TRBJ2-4; 8 positions agree with TRBD1. Germline V gene sequence: CDR1 LNHNV, CDR2 YYDKDF (reference sequence). V shed 10 bases and J 6 bases; nucleotides not matched to a gene: 5. CDR3 size: 12 residues. CDR3 sequence (DNA): TGTGCCATCGGACAGGGAGGAAACATTCAGTACTTC. It translates to CAIGQGGNIQYF.

This clonotype was picked up a small number of times. The chain links TRBV14 to TRBJ2-1, with D hard to call. CDR1 and CDR2 (germline): SGHDN, FVKESK. The CDR3 length is 15 residues. V shed 2 bases and J shed 3 bases, with 11 bases lying between them. CDR3 in DNA: TGTGCCAGCAGCCAATCGGAGTTGGTCTACAATGAGCAGTTCTTC. Protein sequence: CASSQSELVYNEQFF.

In this sample, this clonotype turned up a few times. This chain joins TRBV12-3 or TRBV12-4 and TRBJ2-7; D is ambiguous. This CDR3 is 13 amino acids long. The V and J ends lost 2 bases and 3 bases respectively, with 8 bases between them. In DNA, the CDR3 is TGTGCCAGCAGTTTATCAGCCGACTACGAGCAGTACTTC. The encoded protein is CASSLSADYEQYF.

This clonotype is deemed medium-sized. J is TRBJ2-1 and V is TRBV27; no definite D call. In germline, CDR1 is MNHEY, CDR2 SMNVEV (reference sequence). The CDR3 is 15 residues long. V was pared by 1 base and J by 0 bases, with 7 bases between. CDR3 bases: TGTGCCAGCAGTTTATGGGCAACCTCCTACAATGAGCAGTTCTTC. Amino acids: CASSLWATSYNEQFF.

The chain employs TRBV11-2 and TRBJ2-5; a weak D match, TRBD1 (5 bases). The CDR3 covers 14 residues. Germline V gene sequence: CDR1 SGHAT, CDR2 FQNNGV. Trimming took 0 bases from V and 2 from J, leaving 7 bases between them. CDR3 protein: CASSLEYRQETQYF. DNA for the CDR3: TGTGCCAGCAGCTTAGAGTACAGGCAAGAGACCCAGTACTTC.

The table lists this clonotype with many counts. The chain combines TRBV12-3 or TRBV12-4 with TRBJ2-7; no definite D call. The CDR3 sequence is 12 residues long. V was trimmed by 3 bases and J by 3 bases, leaving 6 bases between them. The CDR3 loop is CASSFTVYEQYF. CDR3 DNA: TGTGCCAGCAGTTTTACAGTCTACGAGCAGTACTTC.

Only a few counts were recorded for this clonotype. The chain joins TRBV3-1 to TRBJ2-2, with TRBD2 identical over 8 bases. J lost 4 bases, V lost 1 base, and 11 bases had no gene match. The CDR3 consists of 18 residues. Looked up from germline, CDR1 is LGHDT and CDR2 is YNNKEL (reference sequence). In nucleotides, the CDR3 is TGTGCCAGCAGCCAAGTTGGAGCGGGGGTTTCTTCCACCGGGGAGCTGTTTTTT. This gives the protein CASSQVGAGVSSTGELFF.

This clonotype has just a few counts. V gene TRBV9 combines with J gene TRBJ2-5; D is tentatively TRBD1 or TRBD2 (5 bases each). The CDR3 contains 13 residues. CDR1 and CDR2 from the germline V gene are SGDLS and YYNGEE. The V end lost 6 bases, the J end lost 4 bases, and 13 bases lay between the germline ends. The CDR3 coding sequence is TGTGCCAGCACCTCCGGGGCAGGAGAGACCCAGTACTTC. This encodes CASTSGAGETQYF.

The V gene is TRBV27, the J gene TRBJ2-1, with TRBD2 identical over 8 bases. Per germline, CDR1 MNHEY and CDR2 SMNVEV (reference sequence). This CDR3 region has 15 residues. Trimming at V came to 9 bases and at J to 4 bases, leaving 11 bases not matched to a gene. The CDR3 sequence: CARSPGLAGYNEQFF. CDR3 bases: TGTGCCAGAAGCCCCGGCTTAGCGGGATACAATGAGCAGTTCTTC.

The chain joins TRBV11-2 to TRBJ2-7, with D tentatively TRBD2 (7 bases). The V end was cut by 6 bases, the J end by 2 bases, with 17 bases between. There are 15 residues in the CDR3. Germline V lookup: CDR1 SGHAT, CDR2 FQNNGV. CDR3 coding DNA: TGTGCCAGCAGTCCGACGGGGGGCAGCCCCTACGAGCAGTACTTC. Protein: CASSPTGGSPYEQYF.

This clonotype has just a few counts. This rearrangement joins TRBV2 to TRBJ1-2, with D perhaps matching TRBD1 (5 bases). Deletions cut 2 bases from V and 4 bases from J, with 14 bases between. The CDR3 runs 15 residues. Per the germline V gene, CDR1 is SNHLY and CDR2 is FYNNEI. The CDR3 region is CASSESGAQGYGYTF. The DNA of the CDR3 is TGTGCCAGCAGTGAAAGCGGGGCGCAGGGCTATGGCTACACCTTC.

V is TRBV15 and J is TRBJ1-1; D gene unclear. V lost 6 bases and J 7 bases, leaving 9 bases between the germline ends. The CDR3 sequence is 11 residues long. Looked up from germline, CDR1 is LNHNV and CDR2 is YYDKDF (reference sequence). The CDR3 is CATRRYHEAFF. The CDR3 region has the DNA TGTGCCACCAGGAGATATCATGAAGCTTTCTTT. Full variable domain (remainder filled in from reference TRBV15 and TRBJ1-1): DAMVIQNPRYQVTQFGKPVTLSCSQTLNHNVMYWYQQKSSQAPKLLFHYYDKDFNNEADTPDNFQSRRPNTSFCFLDIRSPGLGDTAMYLCATRRYHEAFFGQGTRLTVV.

This clonotype was counted between two and nine times. The rearrangement uses TRBV7-8 and TRBJ2-5; D unresolved. V was shortened by 5 bases and J by 2 bases, with 6 bases between the two germline ends. In germline, CDR1 is SGHVS, CDR2 FQNEAQ. CDR3 length equals 12 residues. The chain's CDR3 is CASSVPQETQYF. Here the CDR3 DNA reads TGTGCCAGCAGCGTCCCTCAAGAGACCCAGTACTTC.

This clonotype was seen a few times. The gene calls are TRBV7-2 and TRBJ2-1; TRBD2 might be the D (5 bases). Germline V gene data show CDR1 as SGHTA and CDR2 as FQGNSA. This CDR3 contains 15 residues. Trimming removed 2 bases from V and 9 bases from J, with 17 bases in between. CDR3 in DNA: TGTGCCAGCAGCTTACGGTCGCGCGGGTTCGGTGAGCAGTTCTTC. It yields the protein CASSLRSRGFGEQFF.

CDR3 region: CATRDSSYEQYF. The CDR3, as DNA: TGTGCCACCCGGGACAGTTCCTACGAGCAGTACTTC. The gene calls are TRBV10-3 and TRBJ2-7, with 7 bases identical to TRBD1. V lost 10 bases to trimming and J lost 1 base; unmatched junction nucleotides: 4. The CDR3 extends over 12 amino acids. Germline V gives CDR1 ENHRY, CDR2 SYGVKD.

The table lists this clonotype with many counts. The V and J genes are TRBV20-1 and TRBJ2-7, with TRBD2 matching 7 bases. CDR3 length: 14 residues. CDR1 and CDR2 from the germline V gene are DFQATT and SNEGSKA (reference sequence). With V trimmed by 1 base and J by 3 bases, 6 bases remained unmatched. The CDR3, as DNA: TGCAGTGCTAGAGCTTCCAGCGGGATCTACGAGCAGTACTTC. Translating it yields CSARASSGIYEQYF.

J is TRBJ2-7 and V is TRBV5-6; 10 nucleotides line up with TRBD1. Germline-derived CDR1 and CDR2 are SGHDT and YYEEEE. The CDR3 consists of 14 residues. V lost 4 bases to trimming and J lost 7 bases; unmatched junction nucleotides: 8. DNA of the CDR3: TGTGCCAGCAGCGCAATCCGGGACAGGGGAGAGCAGTACTTC. This sequence encodes CASSAIRDRGEQYF. Full variable domain (outside the CDR3, taken from reference TRBV5-6 and TRBJ2-7): DAGVTQSPTHLIKTRGQQVTLRCSPKSGHDTVSWYQQALGQGPQFIFQYYEEEERQRGNFPDRFSGHQFPNYSSELNVNALLLGDSALYLCASSAIRDRGEQYFGPGTRLTVT.

A few counts support this clonotype. V gene TRBV20-1 combines with J gene TRBJ2-7, with 10 bases that match TRBD2. CDR3 size: 14 residues. Germline CDR1 reads DFQATT; CDR2 reads SNEGSKA (reference sequence). Unmatched junction bases numbered 7, after V lost 6 bases and J lost 2 bases. As DNA, the CDR3 is TGCAGTGCGCTCCAGCGGGAGGGCCCCTACGAGCAGTACTTC. It is translated as CSALQREGPYEQYF.